What follows are 22 T cell receptor delta chains derived from one specimen sequenced in a study of γδ T cells in repeated Plasmodium falciparum infection. Bulk repertoires came from Vgamma9/Vdelta2+ or Vdelta2-negative gammadelta T cells flow-sorted from PBMC. TCRdb made new clone calls on the multiplex PCR reads using CATT. The sample yields around 50,000 delta-chain clones, around 1.7% seen once. The material sequenced was gamma-delta T cells from blood. These receptors all stem from a pool of human donors (malaria-infected and uninfected, not separated).

The table lists this clone with many counts. The likely explanation is a read error, given a far larger clone one base away. Different DNA sequences within this sample yield the same CDR3. The CDR3 DNA reads TGTGCCTGTGACCAGATCGGTACAGGGTGGGACTCGGACACCGATAAACTCATCTTC. Protein product: CACDQIGTGWDSDTDKLIF. The V gene is given as TRDV2, and no J gene call is available; TRDD3 is the table's D call and was not checked against the DNA. Germline values: CDR1 GEAIGNYY, CDR2 EKD. The CDR3 consists of 19 residues.

This clone was observed a handful of times. This DNA's translation differs at residue 22 from TCRdb's protein, which comes from a much larger clone; a read error is likely, and the protein shown is translated from the DNA. The rearrangement links TRDV1 to TRDJ1, with D possibly being TRDD3 (10 bases). The J gene, missing from TCRdb, was assigned here through DNA to germline matching. There are 25 residues in the CDR3. Germline assignment: CDR1 TSWWSYY and CDR2 QGS. DNA of the CDR3: TGTGCTCTCTTACCCAAACCGACCTTCCTACCTCTTTTAATTGTACTGGGGGATTACACCGATAGACTCATCTTT. It is translated as CALLPKPTFLPLLIVLGDYTDRLIF.

To note about this clone: TCRdb shows a much larger clone's protein in place of this DNA's translation, and the two differ at residue 11, likely through a read error; the protein shown is translated from the DNA. The gene calls are TRDV1 and TRDJ1, with 9 bases that match TRDD3. In the absence of a J gene in TCRdb, the DNA was matched to germline to assign it here. This CDR3 has 21 residues. J was trimmed by 7 bases and V by 4 bases; bases with no gene match: 28. The germline V gene has CDR1 TSWWSYY and CDR2 QGS. CDR3 nucleotides: TGTGCTCTTGGGGGCTGTTCCTACCCGTCCATGATACTGGGGGACCGGCTTAAACTCATCTTT. Its translation: CALGGCSYPSMILGDRLKLIF.

As regards this clone: The protein TCRdb gives is from a much larger clone and does not agree with this DNA's translation at residue 16, likely a read error; the protein shown here comes from the DNA. The chain recombines TRDV2 with TRDJ1; 13 bases map to TRDD3. Here the J gene came from matching the DNA to germline, since TCRdb omits it. The CDR3 extends over 23 amino acids. V shed 0 bases and J 0 bases; nucleotides not matched to a gene: 21. Germline V CDR1 and CDR2: GEAIGNYY, EKD. CDR3 coding DNA: TGTGCCTGTGACACCGAGTTCTCCAAACTGGGGGATACGCGCCAAATGTACACCGATAAACTCATCTTT. It codes for CACDTEFSKLGDTRQMYTDKLIF.

On this clone: This DNA's translation and the protein TCRdb lists, from a much larger clone, do not match at residue 5, likely due to a read error; the protein shown is translated from the DNA. The genes are TRDV1 and TRDJ1; TRDD3 agrees at 9 bases. TCRdb records no J gene; here it was assigned by comparing the DNA to germline. J was trimmed by 0 bases and V by 4 bases; bases with no gene match: 9. This CDR3 region has 17 residues. Germline V CDR1 and CDR2: TSWWSYY, QGS. CDR3: CALGGYLGDLYTDKLIF. The CDR3 DNA is TGTGCTCTTGGGGGATATCTGGGGGATCTATACACCGATAAACTCATCTTT.

This clone was picked up a small number of times. This DNA's translation and the protein TCRdb lists, from a much larger clone, do not match at residue 4, likely due to a read error; the protein shown is translated from the DNA. This chain links TRDV1 with TRDJ1, with D unresolved. In germline, CDR1 is TSWWSYY, CDR2 QGS. The CDR3 has 17 residues. Trimming cost V 7 bases and J 0 bases, with 21 bases left between them. CDR3 in amino acids: CALEVQPPASYTDKLIF. CDR3 in DNA: TGTGCTCTTGAGGTACAGCCTCCCGCCTCGTACACCGATAAACTCATCTTT.

Concerning this clone: Its ends do not fully match the called genes, so a read error is possible. The J gene is TRDJ1, the V gene TRDV1; TRDD3 aligns across 13 bases. Here the J gene was assigned by germline matching of the DNA, as TCRdb has none. Germline assignment: CDR1 TSWWSYY and CDR2 QGS. The CDR3 extends over 20 amino acids. CDR3 loop: CSGKRSNWGIRGGYTDKLIF. The CDR3 nucleotides are TGCTCTGGCAAACGGTCCAACTGGGGGATACGAGGGGGGTACACCGATAAACTCATCTTT.

For this clone: One base separates it from a far larger clone, so it is likely a read error. The sample holds other DNA sequences that translate to the same CDR3. The rearrangement joins TRDV1 to TRDJ1; 13 nucleotides agree with TRDD3. Germline V gene sequence: CDR1 TSWWSYY, CDR2 QGS. This CDR3 is built from 24 residues. Trimming cost V 0 bases and J 1 base; bases outside gene matches: 23. DNA for the CDR3: TGTGCTCTTGGGGAACTAAGGTGGTCACAAGGGGGTACTGGGGGATACGCTCTCACCGATAAACTCATCTTT. It codes for CALGELRWSQGGTGGYALTDKLIF.

As for this clone: TCRdb's protein for this DNA is that of a much larger clone and differs from the translation at residue 20, likely a read error; the protein shown is the DNA translation. The chain combines TRDV1 with TRDJ1, with 13 bases identical to TRDD3. No J gene is reported in TCRdb; it was inferred here by comparing the DNA with germline. Germline CDR1 TSWWSYY, CDR2 QGS. This CDR3 has 24 residues. In nucleotides, the CDR3 is TGTGCTCTTGGGGCCTTCCATCCCATACTGGGGGATACGTCTTCCCCAATTTACACCAATAAACTCATCTTT. Translation: CALGAFHPILGDTSSPIYTNKLIF.

Ten or more counts support this clone. A much larger clone is a single base away; this may be a read error. Other DNA sequences within the sample encode an identical CDR3. V and J are TRDV1 and TRDJ1, with 9 bases aligning to TRDD3. Germline values: CDR1 TSWWSYY, CDR2 QGS. There are 23 residues in the CDR3. V lost 1 base and J lost 0; bases outside the gene matches: 24. The CDR3 DNA reads as TGTGCTCTTGGGGAACCGCTCTCTGTACTGGGGGACCCCCACCTGGGATACACCGATAAACTCATCTTT. This codes for CALGEPLSVLGDPHLGYTDKLIF.

On this clone itself: TCRdb records a much larger clone's protein for this DNA, with a difference at residue 16 that likely arises from a read error; the protein given is the translation of the DNA. The genes are TRDV1 and TRDJ1; 12 bases align to TRDD3. In the absence of a J gene in TCRdb, the DNA was matched to germline to assign it here. Germline V lookup: CDR1 TSWWSYY, CDR2 QGS. The CDR3 is made up of 21 amino acids. J was trimmed by 3 bases and V by 2 bases; bases with no gene match: 19. The CDR3 here is CALGERRLQYWGIPYADKLIF. The CDR3 bases are TGTGCTCTTGGGGAAAGACGACTACAGTACTGGGGGATACCCTACGCCGATAAACTCATCTTT.

In this sample, this clone turned up a few times. TCRdb pairs this DNA with a much larger clone's protein that differs at residue 17, likely a read error; the protein shown was translated from the DNA. The chain links TRDV2 to TRDJ2; 8 bases agree with TRDD3. Germline V gene sequence: CDR1 GEAIGNYY, CDR2 EKD. The CDR3 is made up of 21 amino acids. The CDR3 sequence: CACDTGTVAYWGGPLTEQLFF. The CDR3 nucleotides read TGTGCCTGTGACACCGGTACGGTAGCGTACTGGGGGGGCCCTTTGACAGAACAACTCTTCTTT.

This clone has more than one count but fewer than ten. With a far larger clone one base away, a read error is the likely cause. This sample also contains other DNA sequences that code for the same CDR3. V gene TRDV1 was called; the J gene was not; TRDD3 reflects the table's D call only, with no check against the DNA. Per germline, CDR1 TSWWSYY and CDR2 QGS. The CDR3 extends over 22 amino acids. CDR3: CALGGPFRPNGGDLPSWDKLIF. In nucleotides, the CDR3 is TGTGCTCTTGGGGGTCCCTTCCGCCCGAACGGGGGGGACCTACCAAGTTGGGATAAACTCATCTTC.

This clone occurred many times. This clone may be a read error of a much larger clone one base away. Other DNA variants within this sample encode the same CDR3. CDR3 loop: CACDTPGVYSSWDTRQMFF. DNA of the CDR3: TGTGCCTGTGACACACCTGGGGTATACAGTTCCTGGGACACCCGACAGATGTTTTTC. The chain links TRDV2 to TRDJ3; possibly TRDD3 for D (6 bases). This CDR3 has 19 residues. Trimming removed 1 base from V and 1 base from J, with 16 bases in between. CDR1 GEAIGNYY and CDR2 EKD come from the germline V gene.

As to this clone: The TCRdb protein comes from a much larger clone and disagrees with this DNA's translation at residue 5, likely due to a read error; the protein given here is derived from the DNA. The chain is built from TRDV1 and TRDJ1; 7 bases map to TRDD3. Germline CDR1 and CDR2: TSWWSYY and QGS. V lost 4 bases, J lost 0 bases, and 2 bases stayed unmatched. CDR3 length: 14 amino acids. The DNA for the CDR3 is TGTGCTCTTGGGGGACTGGGGTACACCGATAAACTCATCTTT. Residues: CALGGLGYTDKLIF.

The sample holds many counts of this clone. This may stem from a read error, because a much larger clone lies one nucleotide away. The V call is TRDV2, the J call TRDJ1; 8 bases align to TRDD3. There are 19 residues in the CDR3. Germline-derived CDR1 and CDR2 are GEAIGNYY and EKD. J lost 1 base, V lost 4 bases, and 19 bases had no gene match. The CDR3 reads CACDGVVGYELGPTDKLIF. The CDR3 DNA sequence: TGTGCCTGTGATGGTGTGGTGGGATACGAACTGGGTCCCACCGATAAACTCATCTTT.

This clone was recorded many times. This likely traces to a read error, being one base from a far larger clone. The sample carries other DNA sequences with the same CDR3. The chain uses TRDV1 and TRDJ1, with 11 bases matching TRDD3. The CDR3 spans 29 residues. Germline loops: CDR1 TSWWSYY, CDR2 QGS. The CDR3 is CALGEFIQSEPGGYFKVEPFPNVADKLIF. The CDR3 coding sequence is TGTGCCCTTGGGGAATTCATACAGTCCGAGCCTGGGGGATACTTCAAGGTCGAACCATTCCCTAATGTGGCCGATAAACTCATCTTT.

This clone was seen only a few times. TCRdb shows a much larger clone's protein in place of this DNA's translation, and the two differ at residue 17, likely through a read error; the protein shown is translated from the DNA. The rearrangement uses TRDV1 and TRDJ1, with 11 bases fitting TRDD3. The J gene was missing in TCRdb and was found by matching the end of the DNA to germline. V dropped 2 bases and J dropped 6; count of bases not matched to a gene: 23. Germline V gene lookup returns CDR1 TSWWSYY and CDR2 QGS. CDR3 length: 21 amino acids. CDR3 sequence: CALGESILQNIWGIRANKLIF. The CDR3 DNA is TGTGCTCTTGGGGAAAGTATCCTACAAAACATTTGGGGGATACGCGCCAATAAACTCATCTTT.

Regarding this clone: This DNA's translation differs at residue 7 from TCRdb's protein, which comes from a much larger clone; a read error is likely, and the protein shown is translated from the DNA. The chain uses TRDV1 and TRDJ1; 10 bases agree with TRDD3. The J gene, not given by TCRdb, was assigned here from a germline match of the nucleotide sequence. Germline trimming cut 1 base from V and 4 bases from J; bases unmatched to any gene: 15. The CDR3 runs to 19 residues. Germline assignment: CDR1 TSWWSYY and CDR2 QGS. The CDR3 bases are TGTGCTCTTGGGGAACCTGCTTCCTTCCAACTGGGGGATTTCGATAAACTCATCTTT. Its translation is CALGEPASFQLGDFDKLIF.

This clone appeared many times. The TCRdb protein, from a much larger clone, departs from this DNA's translation at residue 13, likely by read error; the protein shown derives from the DNA. The chain carries TRDV2 and TRDJ1; 11 bases align to TRDD3. In the absence of a J gene in TCRdb, the DNA was matched to germline to assign it here. This CDR3 comprises 17 residues. J gave up 7 bases and V 7 bases, and 19 bases lay outside the gene matches. From germline, CDR1 is GEAIGNYY and CDR2 EKD. CDR3 region: CACGLGDIFGSAGKLIF. The CDR3 DNA reads as TGTGCCTGCGGACTGGGGGATATTTTTGGGTCCGCCGGTAAACTCATCTTT.

Details on this clone: One base separates it from a far larger clone, so it is likely a read error. The same CDR3 arises from other DNA sequences in this sample as well. The chain has TRDV3 and TRDJ1; D is possibly TRDD2 (9 bases). This CDR3 is built from 20 residues. Germline lookup yields CDR1 TVYSNPD and CDR2 GDNSRS (reference sequence). The CDR3 sequence is CAFKRPSYLSGGLSSDKLIF. The CDR3 nucleotides are TGTGCCTTTAAGAGGCCTTCCTACCTATCTGGGGGACTTTCGAGCGATAAACTCATCTTC.

This clone has at least ten counts. In the same sample, other DNA sequences code for this CDR3. This chain connects TRDV1 to TRDJ1; 7 positions match TRDD3. With 3 bases clipped from V and 7 bases from J, the junction kept 20 bases outside the gene matches. This CDR3 contains 18 residues. Germline V gives CDR1 TSWWSYY, CDR2 QGS. CDR3: CALGDPSTLYWGIRKLIF. DNA of the CDR3: TGTGCTCTTGGGGATCCATCTACTCTGTACTGGGGTATACGTAAACTCATCTTT.